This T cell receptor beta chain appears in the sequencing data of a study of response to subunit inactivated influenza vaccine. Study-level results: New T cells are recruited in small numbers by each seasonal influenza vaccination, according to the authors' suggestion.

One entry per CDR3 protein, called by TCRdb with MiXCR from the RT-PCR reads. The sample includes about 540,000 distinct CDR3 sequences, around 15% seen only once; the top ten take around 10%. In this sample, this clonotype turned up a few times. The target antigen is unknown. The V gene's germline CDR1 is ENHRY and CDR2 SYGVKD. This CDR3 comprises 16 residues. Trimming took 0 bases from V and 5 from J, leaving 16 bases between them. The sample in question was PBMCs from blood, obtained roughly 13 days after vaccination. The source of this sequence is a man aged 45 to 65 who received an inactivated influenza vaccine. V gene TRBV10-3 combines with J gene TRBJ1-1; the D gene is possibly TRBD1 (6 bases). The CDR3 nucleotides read TGTGCCATCAGTGAGTCCGCGGGAGGGGGAGGAACTGAAGCTTTCTTT. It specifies CAISESAGGGGTEAFF.